The sample holds a few counts of the clone carrying this TCR beta chain. This sample is drawn from a study of patients and donors after allogeneic stem cell transplantation. TCRdb re-analysed the RT-PCR reads in MiXCR, keeping a single row per CDR3 protein. The data contain over 400,000 distinct CDR3 sequences, more than 15% of them singletons. V shed 0 bases and J shed 3 bases, with 13 bases lying between them. The V gene's germline CDR1 is SGHRS and CDR2 YFSETQ. CDR3 size: 15 residues. V and J are TRBV5-1 and TRBJ2-7; no definite D call. Material: blood, either unsorted or a sorted T cell fraction (not recorded which). This sequence was found in a human donor who was either an allogeneic HSCT recipient or a stem cell or donor lymphocyte infusion donor (not recorded which). It is not recorded whose cells these are; they may come from a transplant donor. CDR3 in DNA: TGCGCCAGCAGCTTGGATGGTAAGAGCCTCTACGAGCAGTACTTC. Translation gives CASSLDGKSLYEQYF.